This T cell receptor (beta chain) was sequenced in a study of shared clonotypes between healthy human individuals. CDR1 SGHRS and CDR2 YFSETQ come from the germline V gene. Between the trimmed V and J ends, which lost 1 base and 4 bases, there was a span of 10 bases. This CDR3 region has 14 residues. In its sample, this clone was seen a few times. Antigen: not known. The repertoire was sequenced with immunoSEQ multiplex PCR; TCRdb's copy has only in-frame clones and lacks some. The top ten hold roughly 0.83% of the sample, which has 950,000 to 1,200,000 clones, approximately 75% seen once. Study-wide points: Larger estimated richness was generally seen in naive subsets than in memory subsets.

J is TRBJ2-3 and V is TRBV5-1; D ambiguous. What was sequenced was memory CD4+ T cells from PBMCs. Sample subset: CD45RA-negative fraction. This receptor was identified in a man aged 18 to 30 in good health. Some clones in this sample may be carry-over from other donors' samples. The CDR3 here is CASSLTISSDTQYF. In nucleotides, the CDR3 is TGCGCCAGCAGCTTGACCATATCGTCAGATACGCAGTATTTT.